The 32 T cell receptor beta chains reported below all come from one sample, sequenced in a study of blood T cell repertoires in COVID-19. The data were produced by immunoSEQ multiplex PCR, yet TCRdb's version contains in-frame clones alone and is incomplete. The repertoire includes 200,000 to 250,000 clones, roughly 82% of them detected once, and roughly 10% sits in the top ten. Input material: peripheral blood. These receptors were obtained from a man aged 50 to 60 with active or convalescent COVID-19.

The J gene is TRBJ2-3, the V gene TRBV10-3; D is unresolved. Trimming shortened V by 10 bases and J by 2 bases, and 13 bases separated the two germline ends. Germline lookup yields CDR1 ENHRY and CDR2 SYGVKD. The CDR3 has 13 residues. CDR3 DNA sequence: TGTGCCACCCTGGTAGATAACACAGATACGCAGTATTTT. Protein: CATLVDNTDTQYF.

CDR3 in amino acids: CASSPQLTTEAFF. CDR3 DNA sequence: TGTGCCAGCAGCCCCCAACTAACCACTGAAGCTTTCTTT. The chain joins TRBV7-8 to TRBJ1-1; D is unclear. Germline V gene lookup returns CDR1 SGHVS and CDR2 FQNEAQ. V was shortened by 5 bases and J by 4 bases, with 11 bases between the two germline ends. This CDR3 contains 13 residues.

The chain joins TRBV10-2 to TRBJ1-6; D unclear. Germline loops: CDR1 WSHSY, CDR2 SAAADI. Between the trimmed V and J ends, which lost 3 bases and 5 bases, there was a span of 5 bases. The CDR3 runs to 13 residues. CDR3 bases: TGCGCCAGCAGTGACAGGAATAATTCACCCCTCCACTTT. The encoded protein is CASSDRNNSPLHF.

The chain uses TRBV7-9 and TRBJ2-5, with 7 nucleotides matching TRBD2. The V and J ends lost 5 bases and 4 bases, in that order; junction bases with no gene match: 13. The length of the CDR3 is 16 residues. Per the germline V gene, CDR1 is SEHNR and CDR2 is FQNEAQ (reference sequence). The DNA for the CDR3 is TGTGCCAGCAGCCGCCGTGGGGGAGGGATTGCAGAGACCCAGTACTTC. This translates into CASSRRGGGIAETQYF.

The CDR3 region is CASSAQTSVYGYTF. The CDR3 nucleotides read TGTGCCAGCAGCGCACAGACCTCCGTCTATGGCTACACCTTC. The V and J genes are TRBV7-2 and TRBJ1-2, with no clear D. The CDR3 contains 14 residues. Germline V gives CDR1 SGHTA, CDR2 FQGNSA. Trimming shortened V by 5 bases and J by 4 bases, and 14 bases separated the two germline ends.

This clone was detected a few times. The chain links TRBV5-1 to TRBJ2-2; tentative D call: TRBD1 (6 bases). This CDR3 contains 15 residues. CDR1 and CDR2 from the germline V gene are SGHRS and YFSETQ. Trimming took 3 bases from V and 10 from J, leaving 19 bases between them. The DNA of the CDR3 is TGCGCCAGCAGCTCCACCGGGACACAAGGAGAGGAGCTGTTTTTT. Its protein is CASSSTGTQGEELFF.

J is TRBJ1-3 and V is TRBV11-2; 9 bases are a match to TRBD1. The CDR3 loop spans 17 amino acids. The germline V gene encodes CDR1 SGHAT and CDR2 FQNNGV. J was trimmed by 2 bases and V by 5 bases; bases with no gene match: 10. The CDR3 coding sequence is TGTGCCAGCAGCGTCCCCGGGACAGGGATCCCTGGAAACACCATATATTTT. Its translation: CASSVPGTGIPGNTIYF.

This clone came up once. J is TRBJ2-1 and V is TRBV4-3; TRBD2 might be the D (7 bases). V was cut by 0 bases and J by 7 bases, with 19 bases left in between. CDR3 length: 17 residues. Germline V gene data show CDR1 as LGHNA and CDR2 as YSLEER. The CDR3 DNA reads TGCGCCAGCAGCCAAGATCGGGTGCGGGAGAGGGGGAATGAGCAGTTCTTC. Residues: CASSQDRVRERGNEQFF.

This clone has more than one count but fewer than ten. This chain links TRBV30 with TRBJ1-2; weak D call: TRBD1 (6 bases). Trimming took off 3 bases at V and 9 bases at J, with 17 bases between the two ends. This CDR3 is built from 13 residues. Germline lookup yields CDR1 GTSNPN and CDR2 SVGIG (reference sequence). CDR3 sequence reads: CAWSLFGQFSYTF. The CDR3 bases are TGTGCCTGGAGCCTTTTCGGACAGTTTAGCTACACCTTC.

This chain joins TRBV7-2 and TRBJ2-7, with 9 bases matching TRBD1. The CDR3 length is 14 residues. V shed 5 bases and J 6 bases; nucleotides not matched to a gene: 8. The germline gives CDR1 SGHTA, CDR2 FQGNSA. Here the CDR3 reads CASSLRTGVAEQYF. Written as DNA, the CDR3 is TGTGCCAGCAGCCTACGGACAGGGGTAGCCGAGCAGTACTTC. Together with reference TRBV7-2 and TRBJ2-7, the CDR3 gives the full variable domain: GAGVSQSPSNKVTEKGKDVELRCDPISGHTALYWYRQSLGQGLEFLIYFQGNSAPDKSGLPSDRFSAERTGGSVSTLTIQRTQQEDSAVYLCASSLRTGVAEQYFGPGTRLTVT.

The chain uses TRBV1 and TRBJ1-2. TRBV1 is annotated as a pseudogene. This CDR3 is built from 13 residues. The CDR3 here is CTSSPTGTYGYTF. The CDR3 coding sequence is TGCACCAGCAGCCCGACGGGAACCTATGGCTACACCTTC.

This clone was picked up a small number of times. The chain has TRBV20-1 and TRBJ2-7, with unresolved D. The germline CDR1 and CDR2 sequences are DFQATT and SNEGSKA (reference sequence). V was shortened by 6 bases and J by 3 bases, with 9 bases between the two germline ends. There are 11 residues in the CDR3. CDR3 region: CSAGPGYEQYF. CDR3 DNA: TGCAGTGCCGGTCCCGGCTACGAGCAGTACTTC.

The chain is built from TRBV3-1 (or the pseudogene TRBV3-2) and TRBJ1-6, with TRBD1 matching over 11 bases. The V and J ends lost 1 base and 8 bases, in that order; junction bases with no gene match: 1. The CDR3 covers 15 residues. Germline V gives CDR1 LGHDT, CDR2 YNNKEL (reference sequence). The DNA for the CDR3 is TGTGCCAGCAGCCAAGCGGACAGGGGGCATTCACCCCTCCACTTT. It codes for CASSQADRGHSPLHF.

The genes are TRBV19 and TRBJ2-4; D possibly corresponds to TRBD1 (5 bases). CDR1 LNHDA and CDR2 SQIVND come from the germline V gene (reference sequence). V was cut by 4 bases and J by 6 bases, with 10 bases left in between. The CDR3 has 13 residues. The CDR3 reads CASSTQGLNIQYF. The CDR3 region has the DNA TGTGCCAGTAGTACTCAGGGATTAAACATTCAGTACTTC.

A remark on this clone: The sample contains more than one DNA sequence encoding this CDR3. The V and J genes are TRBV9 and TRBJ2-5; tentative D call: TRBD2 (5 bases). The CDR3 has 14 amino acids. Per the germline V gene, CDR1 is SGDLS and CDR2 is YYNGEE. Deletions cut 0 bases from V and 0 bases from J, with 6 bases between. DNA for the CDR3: TGTGCCAGCAGCGTAGGGACTTACCAAGAGACCCAGTACTTC. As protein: CASSVGTYQETQYF.

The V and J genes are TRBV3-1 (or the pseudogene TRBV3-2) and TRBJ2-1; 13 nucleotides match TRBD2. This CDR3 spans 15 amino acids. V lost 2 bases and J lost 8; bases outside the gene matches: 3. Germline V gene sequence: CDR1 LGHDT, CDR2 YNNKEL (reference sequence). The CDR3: CASSQTSGRGYEQFF. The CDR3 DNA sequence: TGTGCCAGCAGCCAAACTAGCGGGAGGGGCTATGAGCAGTTCTTC.

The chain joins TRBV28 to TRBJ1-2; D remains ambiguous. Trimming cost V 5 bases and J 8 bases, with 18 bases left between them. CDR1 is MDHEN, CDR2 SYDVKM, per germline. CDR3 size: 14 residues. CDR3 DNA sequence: TGTGCCAGCAGTCTTCTCTCGGGATTTCGAGGCTACACCTTC. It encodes CASSLLSGFRGYTF.

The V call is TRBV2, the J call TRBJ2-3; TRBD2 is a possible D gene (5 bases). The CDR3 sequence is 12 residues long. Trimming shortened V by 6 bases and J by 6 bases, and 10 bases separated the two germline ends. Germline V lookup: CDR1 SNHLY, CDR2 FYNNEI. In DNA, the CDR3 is TGTGCCAGCAGAAAGAGGGCGGATACGCAGTATTTT. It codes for CASRKRADTQYF. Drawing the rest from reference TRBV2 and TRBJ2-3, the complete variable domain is EPEVTQTPSHQVTQMGQEVILRCVPISNHLYFYWYRQILGQKVEFLVSFYNNEISEKSEIFDDQFSVERPDGSNFTLKIRSTKLEDSAMYFCASRKRADTQYFGPGTRLTVL.

CDR3 residues: CASSQSSFAFSGANVLTF. For the CDR3, the DNA is TGTGCCAGCTCACAAAGCTCATTCGCTTTCTCTGGGGCCAACGTCCTGACTTTC. This chain uses TRBV18 with TRBJ2-6; no clear D gene. Germline lookup yields CDR1 KGHSH and CDR2 LQKENI. The V end lost 4 bases, the J end lost 0 bases, and 16 bases lay between the germline ends. There are 18 residues in the CDR3.

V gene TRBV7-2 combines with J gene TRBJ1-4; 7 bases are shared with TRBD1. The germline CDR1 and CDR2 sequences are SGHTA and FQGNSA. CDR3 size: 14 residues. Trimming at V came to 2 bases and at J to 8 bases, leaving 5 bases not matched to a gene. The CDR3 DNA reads TGTGCCAGCAGCTTATTGGGACAGCCCGAAAAACTGTTTTTT. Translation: CASSLLGQPEKLFF. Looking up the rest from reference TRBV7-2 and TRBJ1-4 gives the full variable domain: GAGVSQSPSNKVTEKGKDVELRCDPISGHTALYWYRQSLGQGLEFLIYFQGNSAPDKSGLPSDRFSAERTGGSVSTLTIQRTQQEDSAVYLCASSLLGQPEKLFFGSGTQLSVL.

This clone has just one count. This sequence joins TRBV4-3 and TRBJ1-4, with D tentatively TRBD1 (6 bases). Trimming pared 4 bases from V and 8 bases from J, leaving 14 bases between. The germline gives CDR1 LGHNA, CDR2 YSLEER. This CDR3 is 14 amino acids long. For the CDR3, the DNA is TGCGCCAGCAGCCTAGAGGGGGGAGGAGAAAAACTGTTTTTT. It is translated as CASSLEGGGEKLFF.

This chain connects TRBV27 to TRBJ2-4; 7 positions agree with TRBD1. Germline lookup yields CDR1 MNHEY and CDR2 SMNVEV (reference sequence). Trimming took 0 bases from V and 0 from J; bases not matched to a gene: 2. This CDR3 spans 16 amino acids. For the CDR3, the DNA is TGTGCCAGCAGTTTATCAGGGGGCTCAGCCAAAAACATTCAGTACTTC. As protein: CASSLSGGSAKNIQYF.

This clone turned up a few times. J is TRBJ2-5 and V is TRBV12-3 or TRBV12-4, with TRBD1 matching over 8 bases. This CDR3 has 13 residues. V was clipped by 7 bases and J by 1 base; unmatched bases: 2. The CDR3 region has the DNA TGTGCCAGCACCCAGGGGGCCCAAGAGACCCAGTACTTC. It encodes CASTQGAQETQYF.

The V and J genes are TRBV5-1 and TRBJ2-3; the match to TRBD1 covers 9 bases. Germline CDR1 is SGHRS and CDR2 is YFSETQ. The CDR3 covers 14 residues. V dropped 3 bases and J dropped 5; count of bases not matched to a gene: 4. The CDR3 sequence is CASSSTGGIDTQYF. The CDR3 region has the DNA TGCGCCAGCAGCTCGACAGGGGGTATAGATACGCAGTATTTT. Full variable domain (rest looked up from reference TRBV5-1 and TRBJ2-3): KAGVTQTPRYLIKTRGQQVTLSCSPISGHRSVSWYQQTPGQGLQFLFEYFSETQRNKGNFPGRFSGRQFSNSRSEMNVSTLELGDSALYLCASSSTGGIDTQYFGPGTRLTVL.

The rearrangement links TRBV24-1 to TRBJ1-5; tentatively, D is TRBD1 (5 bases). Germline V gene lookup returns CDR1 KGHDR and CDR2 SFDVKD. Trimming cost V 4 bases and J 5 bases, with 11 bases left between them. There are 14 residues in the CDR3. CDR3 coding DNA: TGTGCCACCAGTGACTACAGGACGGATCAGCCCCAGCATTTT. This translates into CATSDYRTDQPQHF.

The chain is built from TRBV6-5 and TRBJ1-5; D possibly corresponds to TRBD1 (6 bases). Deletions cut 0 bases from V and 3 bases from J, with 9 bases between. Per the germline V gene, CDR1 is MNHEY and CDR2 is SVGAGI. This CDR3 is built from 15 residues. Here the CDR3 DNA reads TGTGCCAGCAGTTACTCAGGGGGAAACAATCAGCCCCAGCATTTT. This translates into CASSYSGGNNQPQHF.

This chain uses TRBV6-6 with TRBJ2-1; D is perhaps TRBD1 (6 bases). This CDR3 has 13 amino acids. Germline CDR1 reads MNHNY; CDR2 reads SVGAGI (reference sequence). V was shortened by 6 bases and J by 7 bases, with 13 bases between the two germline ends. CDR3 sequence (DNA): TGTGCCAGCAGGCCCAACACAGGGAATGAGCAGTTCTTC. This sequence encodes CASRPNTGNEQFF.

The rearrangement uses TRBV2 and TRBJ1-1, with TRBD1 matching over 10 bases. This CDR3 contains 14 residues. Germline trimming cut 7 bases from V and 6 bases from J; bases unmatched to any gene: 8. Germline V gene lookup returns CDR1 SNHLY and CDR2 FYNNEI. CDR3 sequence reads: CASNEGTGEAEAFF. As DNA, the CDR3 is TGTGCCAGCAATGAGGGGACAGGGGAGGCTGAAGCTTTCTTT.

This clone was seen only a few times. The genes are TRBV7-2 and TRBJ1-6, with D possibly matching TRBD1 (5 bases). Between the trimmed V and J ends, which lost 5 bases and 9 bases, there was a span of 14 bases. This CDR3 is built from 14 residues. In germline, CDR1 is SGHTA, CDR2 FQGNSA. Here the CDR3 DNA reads TGTGCCAGCAGCCTCCGGACCGGGGGTTCACCCCTCCACTTT. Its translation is CASSLRTGGSPLHF.

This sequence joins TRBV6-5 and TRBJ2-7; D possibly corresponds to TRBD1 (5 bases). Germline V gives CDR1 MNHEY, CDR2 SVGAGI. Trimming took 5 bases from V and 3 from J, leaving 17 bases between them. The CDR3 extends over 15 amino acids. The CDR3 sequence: CASSRQGRADYEQYF. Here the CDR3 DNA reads TGTGCCAGCAGTCGGCAAGGCAGGGCCGACTACGAGCAGTACTTC.

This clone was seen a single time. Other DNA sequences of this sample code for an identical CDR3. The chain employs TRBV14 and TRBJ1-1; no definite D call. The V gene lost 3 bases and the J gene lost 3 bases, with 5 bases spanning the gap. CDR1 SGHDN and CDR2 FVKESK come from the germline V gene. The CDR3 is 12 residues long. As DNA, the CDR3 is TGTGCCAGCAGCCACCTATACACTGAAGCTTTCTTT. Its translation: CASSHLYTEAFF.

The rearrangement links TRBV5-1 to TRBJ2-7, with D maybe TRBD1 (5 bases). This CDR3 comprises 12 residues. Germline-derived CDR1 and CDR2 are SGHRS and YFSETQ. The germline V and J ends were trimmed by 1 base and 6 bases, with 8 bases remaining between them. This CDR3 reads CASSLTRVEQYF. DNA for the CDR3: TGCGCCAGCAGCTTGACCAGGGTCGAGCAGTACTTC.